The 2 T cell receptor beta chains presented below share a single source sample, sequenced in a study of blood T cell repertoires in COVID-19. Produced via immunoSEQ multiplex PCR; TCRdb's table is partial and in-frame only. The sample lists 150,000 to 200,000 clones; more than 85% were seen once. Sequenced: peripheral blood. The receptor set was obtained from a man in his sixties or seventies with active or convalescent COVID-19.

The chain employs TRBV5-1 and TRBJ1-2, with 8 bases lining up with TRBD1. After removal of 0 bases from V and 5 bases from J, the junction contained 6 bases not matched to a gene. The CDR3 has 15 amino acids. The germline gives CDR1 SGHRS, CDR2 YFSETQ. The CDR3: CASSLAHGTGYGYTF. DNA of the CDR3: TGCGCCAGCAGCTTGGCACACGGGACAGGATATGGCTACACCTTC.

This chain connects TRBV7-9 to TRBJ2-7; a weak D match, TRBD2 (7 bases). Germline CDR1 is SEHNR and CDR2 is FQNEAQ (reference sequence). The CDR3 spans 15 residues. V was pared by 5 bases and J by 2 bases, with 16 bases between. DNA for the CDR3: TGTGCCAGCAGCGTAGGGGGGGGGCCTCCCTACGAGCAGTACTTC. Translation gives CASSVGGGPPYEQYF.